Shown below are 21 T cell receptor beta chains from a single sample sequenced in a study of T cell responses to AZD1222 COVID-19 vaccine. Clones were sequenced by immunoSEQ multiplex PCR, and TCRdb holds only the in-frame ones, with some missing. The table has about 100,000 clones, roughly 91% seen once; the top ten hold approximately 1.7%. Source: peripheral blood, taken on day 0 of AZD1222 vaccination. Receptors originate from an adult in good health.

The chain employs TRBV3-1 (or the pseudogene TRBV3-2) and TRBJ2-3, with a weak D call TRBD1 (5 bases). Germline CDR1 and CDR2: LGHDT and YNNKEL (reference sequence). V lost 3 bases and J 5 bases, leaving 12 bases between the germline ends. This CDR3 has 14 amino acids. As DNA, the CDR3 is TGTGCCAGCAGCCACCCAAGGGGTAAAGATACGCAGTATTTT. Protein sequence: CASSHPRGKDTQYF.

This clone appeared a few times. The chain recombines TRBV9 with TRBJ2-2; maybe TRBD2 (5 bases). Looked up from germline, CDR1 is SGDLS and CDR2 is YYNGEE. The CDR3 contains 12 residues. The ends were cut back, 2 bases at V and 7 bases at J, with 6 bases in the middle. The CDR3, as DNA: TGTGCCAGCAGCGTTGAGGGCGGGGAGCTGTTTTTT. Translated, it gives CASSVEGGELFF.

This rearrangement joins TRBV18 to TRBJ1-1; possible D gene TRBD1, 6 bases. V lost 3 bases and J lost 4, with 12 bases in between. The germline gives CDR1 KGHSH, CDR2 LQKENI. The CDR3 length is 14 residues. DNA for the CDR3: TGTGCCAGCTCACCCGGCAGGGGCGGCACTGAAGCTTTCTTT. Residues: CASSPGRGGTEAFF. Using reference TRBV18 and TRBJ1-1 for the parts outside the CDR3, the full variable domain is NAGVMQNPRHLVRRRGQEARLRCSPMKGHSHVYWYRQLPEEGLKFMVYLQKENIIDESGMPKERFSAEFPKEGPSILRIQQVVRGDSAAYFCASSPGRGGTEAFFGQGTRLTVV.

V is TRBV18 and J is TRBJ2-1, with D hard to call. The CDR3 spans 14 residues. Germline CDR1 KGHSH, CDR2 LQKENI. The V and J ends lost 2 bases and 6 bases respectively, with 11 bases between them. CDR3 nucleotides: TGTGCCAGCTCACCAAGAGAGGTAGGCAATGAGCAGTTCTTC. Its protein is CASSPREVGNEQFF.

A word on this clone: A junction boundary mismatches the germline segment, possibly from a read error. The DNA for the CDR3 is TGCAGCCCCTATAATGAGCAGTTCTTC. It codes for CSPYNEQFF. The chain couples TRBV20-1 to TRBJ2-1, with D uncertain. The CDR3 loop spans 9 amino acids. Looked up from germline, CDR1 is DFQATT and CDR2 is SNEGSKA (reference sequence).

This CDR3 is CASSPGTPNYGYTF. The CDR3 DNA follows: TGTGCCAGCTCACCAGGGACACCTAACTATGGCTACACCTTC. This chain uses TRBV18 with TRBJ1-2; D may be TRBD1 (6 bases). The CDR3 is 14 residues long. Germline loops: CDR1 KGHSH, CDR2 LQKENI. Trimming shortened V by 2 bases and J by 0 bases, and 7 bases separated the two germline ends.

The CDR3 region is CASSQVPTSGRAVGNEQFF. DNA for the CDR3: TGCGCCAGCAGCCAAGTACCGACTAGCGGGAGGGCCGTGGGGAATGAGCAGTTCTTC. The rearrangement links TRBV4-1 to TRBJ2-1, with 14 bases identical to TRBD2. With 1 base clipped from V and 7 bases from J, the junction kept 12 bases outside the gene matches. This CDR3 region has 19 residues. Germline loops: CDR1 MGHRA, CDR2 YSYEKL.

This clone has a single count. J is TRBJ2-1 and V is TRBV19; either TRBD1 or TRBD2 may fit D (6 bases each). This CDR3 region has 16 residues. Trimming took off 4 bases at V and 2 bases at J, with 15 bases between the two ends. The V gene's germline CDR1 is LNHDA and CDR2 SQIVND (reference sequence). CDR3 coding DNA: TGTGCCAGTAGTAGGGGGCGGGACAAGGCCTACAATGAGCAGTTCTTC. As protein: CASSRGRDKAYNEQFF.

The chain combines TRBV30 with TRBJ2-3; 9 bases map to TRBD1. CDR1 is GTSNPN and CDR2 is SVGIG in the germline V gene (reference sequence). This CDR3 contains 13 residues. With 4 bases clipped from V and 3 bases from J, the junction kept 2 bases outside the gene matches. In DNA, the CDR3 is TGTGCCTGGAACAGGGGGCAAACAGATACGCAGTATTTT. It encodes CAWNRGQTDTQYF.

The V and J genes are TRBV9 and TRBJ1-3; 7 bases map to TRBD1. Trimming took 0 bases from V and 3 from J; bases not matched to a gene: 3. The CDR3 runs 15 residues. CDR1 SGDLS and CDR2 YYNGEE come from the germline V gene. CDR3 nucleotides: TGTGCCAGCAGCGTAGTCTCAGGGGGTGGAAACACCATATATTTT. It encodes CASSVVSGGGNTIYF.

The count of this clone is one. This chain connects TRBV19 to TRBJ2-7; TRBD1 aligns across 7 bases. J gave up 4 bases and V 1 base, and 19 bases lay outside the gene matches. Looked up from germline, CDR1 is LNHDA and CDR2 is SQIVND (reference sequence). CDR3 length equals 19 residues. The CDR3 coding sequence is TGTGCCAGTAGTATAGTGGGGACAGCGATAAGTAACATCCCTTACGAGCAGTACTTC. It codes for CASSIVGTAISNIPYEQYF.

The V gene is TRBV5-1, the J gene TRBJ2-1, with 9 bases fitting TRBD2. Germline trimming cut 2 bases from V and 8 bases from J; bases unmatched to any gene: 8. Germline V gives CDR1 SGHRS, CDR2 YFSETQ. The CDR3 loop spans 15 amino acids. The CDR3: CASSFSGRIQDEQFF. The CDR3 DNA is TGCGCCAGCAGCTTTAGCGGGAGAATTCAAGATGAGCAGTTCTTC.

This clone was found once. V and J are TRBV7-9 and TRBJ2-7, with 8 bases lining up with TRBD1. V dropped 4 bases and J dropped 0; count of bases not matched to a gene: 2. This CDR3 has 14 amino acids. CDR1 is SEHNR and CDR2 is FQNEAQ in the germline V gene (reference sequence). The CDR3 nucleotides are TGTGCCAGCAGCTCCACAGGGGGCTCCTACGAGCAGTACTTC. This gives the protein CASSSTGGSYEQYF.

The chain uses TRBV2 and TRBJ2-7, with D unresolved. Germline values: CDR1 SNHLY, CDR2 FYNNEI. Trimming stripped 5 bases from V and 1 base from J, with 9 bases between. The CDR3 has 13 amino acids. The CDR3 loop is CASSIKISYEQYF. The CDR3 nucleotides read TGTGCCAGCAGTATTAAGATTTCCTACGAGCAGTACTTC.

J is TRBJ1-4 and V is TRBV6-1; D gene ambiguous. V shed 3 bases and J shed 8 bases, with 13 bases lying between them. Germline lookup yields CDR1 MNHNS and CDR2 SASEGT. The CDR3 is 14 residues long. The CDR3, as DNA: TGTGCCAGCAGTGATCACATTCCGAGGGAAAAACTGTTTTTT. It is translated as CASSDHIPREKLFF.

This chain connects TRBV6-5 to TRBJ1-2, with 7 nucleotides matching TRBD1. With 5 bases clipped from V and 2 bases from J, the junction kept 5 bases outside the gene matches. Germline V gives CDR1 MNHEY, CDR2 SVGAGI. The length of the CDR3 is 14 residues. The CDR3 region has the DNA TGTGCCAGCAGTCCAGGGGGTCCCAACTATGGCTACACCTTC. Encoded protein: CASSPGGPNYGYTF.

The V gene is TRBV6-5, the J gene TRBJ1-2; D not certain. Trimming shortened V by 5 bases and J by 1 base, and 14 bases separated the two germline ends. The CDR3 totals 15 residues. Per germline, CDR1 MNHEY and CDR2 SVGAGI. CDR3 loop: CASSHAPPYNYGYTF. DNA for the CDR3: TGTGCCAGCAGTCACGCTCCCCCTTATAACTATGGCTACACCTTC.

This clone was seen only once. This chain joins TRBV28 and TRBJ1-5; the match to TRBD1 covers 9 bases. V was clipped by 10 bases and J by 4 bases; unmatched bases: 11. Germline V gives CDR1 MDHEN, CDR2 SYDVKM. The CDR3 sequence is 15 residues long. The CDR3 DNA is TGTGCCACCATCGAAGGGACAGGGCATAATCAGCCCCAGCATTTT. Its translation: CATIEGTGHNQPQHF.

The chain carries TRBV28 and TRBJ2-1; 9 bases align to TRBD1. After removal of 5 bases from V and 4 bases from J, the junction contained 9 bases not matched to a gene. CDR3 size: 16 residues. Germline values: CDR1 MDHEN, CDR2 SYDVKM. The DNA of the CDR3 is TGTGCCAGCAGTGGTATCCCAGGGACAGGGTACAATGAGCAGTTCTTC. Translated, it gives CASSGIPGTGYNEQFF.

Only one count was recorded for this clone. The V and J genes are TRBV30 and TRBJ1-5, with D uncertain. The CDR3 sequence is 13 residues long. V shed 2 bases and J shed 4 bases, with 9 bases lying between them. Germline CDR1 GTSNPN, CDR2 SVGIG (reference sequence). CDR3 amino acids: CAWSQAINQPQHF. The CDR3 DNA follows: TGTGCCTGGAGTCAAGCCATTAATCAGCCCCAGCATTTT. Variable domain in full (rest from reference TRBV30 and TRBJ1-5): SQTIHQWPATLVQPVGSPLSLECTVEGTSNPNLYWYRQAAGRGLQLLFYSVGIGQISSEVPQNLSASRPQDRQFILSSKKLLLSDSGFYLCAWSQAINQPQHFGDGTRLSIL.

The genes are TRBV27 and TRBJ2-3, with 10 bases fitting TRBD2. The CDR3 is made up of 15 amino acids. Germline-derived CDR1 and CDR2 are MNHEY and SMNVEV (reference sequence). V was clipped by 2 bases and J by 5 bases; unmatched bases: 4. DNA of the CDR3: TGTGCCAGCAGTTTACTAGCGGGAGTTAGAGATACGCAGTATTTT. Translation: CASSLLAGVRDTQYF.